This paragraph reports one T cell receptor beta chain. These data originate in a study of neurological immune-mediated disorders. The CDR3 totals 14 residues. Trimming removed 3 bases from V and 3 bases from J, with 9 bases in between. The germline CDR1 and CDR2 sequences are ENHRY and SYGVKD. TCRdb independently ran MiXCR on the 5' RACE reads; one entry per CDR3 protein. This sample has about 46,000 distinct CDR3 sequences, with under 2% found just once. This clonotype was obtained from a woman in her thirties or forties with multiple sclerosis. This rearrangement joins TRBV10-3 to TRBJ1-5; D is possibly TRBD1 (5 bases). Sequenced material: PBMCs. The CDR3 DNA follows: TGTGCCATCAGTGACTCAGGGACCAATCAGCCCCAGCATTTT. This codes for CAISDSGTNQPQHF.